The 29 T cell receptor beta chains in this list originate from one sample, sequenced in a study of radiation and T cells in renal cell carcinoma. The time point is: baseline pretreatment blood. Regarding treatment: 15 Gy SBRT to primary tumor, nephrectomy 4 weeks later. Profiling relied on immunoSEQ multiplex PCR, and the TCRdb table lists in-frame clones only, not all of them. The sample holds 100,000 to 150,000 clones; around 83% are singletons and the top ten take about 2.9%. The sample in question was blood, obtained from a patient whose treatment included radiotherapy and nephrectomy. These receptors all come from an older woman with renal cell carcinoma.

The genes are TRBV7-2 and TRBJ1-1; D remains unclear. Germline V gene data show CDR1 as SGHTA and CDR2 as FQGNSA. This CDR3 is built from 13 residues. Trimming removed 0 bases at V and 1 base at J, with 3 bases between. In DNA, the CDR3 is TGTGCCAGCAGCTTAGCCCCGAACACTGAAGCTTTCTTT. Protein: CASSLAPNTEAFF.

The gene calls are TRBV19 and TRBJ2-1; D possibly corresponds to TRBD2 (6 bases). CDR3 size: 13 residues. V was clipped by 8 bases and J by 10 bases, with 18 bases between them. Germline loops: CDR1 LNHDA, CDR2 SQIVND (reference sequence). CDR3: CASLATSMGEQFF. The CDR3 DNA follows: TGTGCCAGTCTGGCTACTAGCATGGGCGAGCAGTTCTTC.

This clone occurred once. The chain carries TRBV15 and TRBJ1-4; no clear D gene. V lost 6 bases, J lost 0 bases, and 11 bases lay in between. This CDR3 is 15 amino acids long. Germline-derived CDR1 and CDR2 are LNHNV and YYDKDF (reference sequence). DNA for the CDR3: TGTGCCACCAGTCCCAAGGGAGCAACTAATGAAAAACTGTTTTTT. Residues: CATSPKGATNEKLFF.

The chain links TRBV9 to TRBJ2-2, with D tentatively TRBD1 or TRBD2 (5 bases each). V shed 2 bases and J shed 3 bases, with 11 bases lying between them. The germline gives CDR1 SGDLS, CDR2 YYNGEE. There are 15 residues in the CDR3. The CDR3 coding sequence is TGTGCCAGCAGCGTTGGGGCCGGGGACACCGGGGAGCTGTTTTTT. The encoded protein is CASSVGAGDTGELFF. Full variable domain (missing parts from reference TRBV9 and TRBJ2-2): DSGVTQTPKHLITATGQRVTLRCSPRSGDLSVYWYQQSLDQGLQFLIQYYNGEERAKGNILERFSAQQFPDLHSELNLSSLELGDSALYFCASSVGAGDTGELFFGEGSRLTVL.

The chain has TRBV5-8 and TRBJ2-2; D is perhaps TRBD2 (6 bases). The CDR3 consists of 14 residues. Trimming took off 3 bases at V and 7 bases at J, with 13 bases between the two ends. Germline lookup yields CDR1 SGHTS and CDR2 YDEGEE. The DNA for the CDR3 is TGTGCCAGCAGCTATGACGGGGGTGGCGGGGAGCTGTTTTTT. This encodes CASSYDGGGGELFF.

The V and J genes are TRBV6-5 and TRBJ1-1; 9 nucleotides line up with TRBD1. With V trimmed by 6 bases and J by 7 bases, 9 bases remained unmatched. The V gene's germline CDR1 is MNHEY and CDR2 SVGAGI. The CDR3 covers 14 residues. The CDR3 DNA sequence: TGTGCCAGCAGGCAGGGACAGGGTTTCTATGAAGCTTTCTTT. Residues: CASRQGQGFYEAFF.

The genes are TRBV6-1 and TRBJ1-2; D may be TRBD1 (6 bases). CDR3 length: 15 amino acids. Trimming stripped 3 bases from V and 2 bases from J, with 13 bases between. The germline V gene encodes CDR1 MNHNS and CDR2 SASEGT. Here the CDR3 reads CASSEAGALNYGYTF. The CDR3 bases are TGTGCCAGCAGTGAGGCGGGGGCTCTCAACTATGGCTACACCTTC.

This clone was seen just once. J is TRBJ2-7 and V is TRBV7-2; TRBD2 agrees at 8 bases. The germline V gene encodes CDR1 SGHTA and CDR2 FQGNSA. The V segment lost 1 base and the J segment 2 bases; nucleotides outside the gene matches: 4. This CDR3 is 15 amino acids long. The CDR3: CASSLVLSGAYEQYF. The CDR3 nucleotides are TGTGCCAGCAGCTTAGTTCTTAGCGGGGCCTACGAGCAGTACTTC.

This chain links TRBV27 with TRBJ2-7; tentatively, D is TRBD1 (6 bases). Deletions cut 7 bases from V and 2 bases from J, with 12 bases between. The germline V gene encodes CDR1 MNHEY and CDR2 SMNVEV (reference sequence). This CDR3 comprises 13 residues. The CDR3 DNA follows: TGTGCCAGCAAACTGACAGGCCCCTACGAGCAGTACTTC. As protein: CASKLTGPYEQYF.

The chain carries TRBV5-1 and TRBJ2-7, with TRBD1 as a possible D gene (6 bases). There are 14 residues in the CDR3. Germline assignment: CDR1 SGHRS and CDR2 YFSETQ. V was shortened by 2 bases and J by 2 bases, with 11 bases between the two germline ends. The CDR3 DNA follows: TGCGCCAGCAGCTTAACAGGGAACGCCTACGAGCAGTACTTC. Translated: CASSLTGNAYEQYF.

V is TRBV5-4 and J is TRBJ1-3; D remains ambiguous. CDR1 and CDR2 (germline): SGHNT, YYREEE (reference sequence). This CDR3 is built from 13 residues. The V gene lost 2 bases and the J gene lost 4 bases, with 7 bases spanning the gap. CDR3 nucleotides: TGTGCCAGCAGCTTCGGGTCCGGAAACACCATATATTTT. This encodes CASSFGSGNTIYF.

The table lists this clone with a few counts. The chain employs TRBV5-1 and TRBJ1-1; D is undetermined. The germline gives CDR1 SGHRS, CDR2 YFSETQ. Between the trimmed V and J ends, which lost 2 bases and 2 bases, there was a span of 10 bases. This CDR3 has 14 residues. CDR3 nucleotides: TGCGCCAGCAGCTTCTACAGTGATAACACTGAAGCTTTCTTT. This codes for CASSFYSDNTEAFF. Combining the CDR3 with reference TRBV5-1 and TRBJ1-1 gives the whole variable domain KAGVTQTPRYLIKTRGQQVTLSCSPISGHRSVSWYQQTPGQGLQFLFEYFSETQRNKGNFPGRFSGRQFSNSRSEMNVSTLELGDSALYLCASSFYSDNTEAFFGQGTRLTVV.

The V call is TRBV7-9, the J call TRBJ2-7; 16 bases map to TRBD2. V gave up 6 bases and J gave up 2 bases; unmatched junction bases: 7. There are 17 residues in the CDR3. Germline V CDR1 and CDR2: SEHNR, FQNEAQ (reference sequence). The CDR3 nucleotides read TGTGCCAGCAGTGACGGGACTAGCGGGAGGGACCCCTACGAGCAGTACTTC. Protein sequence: CASSDGTSGRDPYEQYF.

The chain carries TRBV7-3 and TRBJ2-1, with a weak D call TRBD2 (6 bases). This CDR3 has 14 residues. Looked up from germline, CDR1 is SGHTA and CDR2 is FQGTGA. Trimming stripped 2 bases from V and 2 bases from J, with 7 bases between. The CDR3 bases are TGTGCCAGCAGCTTACGCGGGGCCTACAATGAGCAGTTCTTC. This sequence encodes CASSLRGAYNEQFF.

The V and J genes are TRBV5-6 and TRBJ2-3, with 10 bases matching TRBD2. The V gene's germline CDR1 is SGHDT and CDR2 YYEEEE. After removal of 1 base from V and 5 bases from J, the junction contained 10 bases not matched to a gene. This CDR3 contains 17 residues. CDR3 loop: CASSLSLAGDRGDTQYF. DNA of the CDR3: TGTGCCAGCAGCTTGTCTCTAGCGGGAGACCGTGGAGATACGCAGTATTTT.

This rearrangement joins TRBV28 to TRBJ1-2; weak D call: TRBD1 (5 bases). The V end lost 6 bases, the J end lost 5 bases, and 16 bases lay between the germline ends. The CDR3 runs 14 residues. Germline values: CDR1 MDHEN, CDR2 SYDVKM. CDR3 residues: CASRGGVTPYGYTF. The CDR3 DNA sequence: TGTGCCAGCAGGGGGGGGGTCACCCCTTATGGCTACACCTTC.

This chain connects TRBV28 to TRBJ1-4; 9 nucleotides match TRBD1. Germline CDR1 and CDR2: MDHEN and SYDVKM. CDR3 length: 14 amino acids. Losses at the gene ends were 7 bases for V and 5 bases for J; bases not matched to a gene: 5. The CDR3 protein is CASNPGTGNEKLFF. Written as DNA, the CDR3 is TGTGCCAGCAACCCCGGGACAGGGAATGAAAAACTGTTTTTT. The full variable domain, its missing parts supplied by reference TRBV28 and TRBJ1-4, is DVKVTQSSRYLVKRTGEKVFLECVQDMDHENMFWYRQDPGLGLRLIYFSYDVKMKEKGDIPEGYSVSREKKERFSLILESASTNQTSMYLCASNPGTGNEKLFFGSGTQLSVL.

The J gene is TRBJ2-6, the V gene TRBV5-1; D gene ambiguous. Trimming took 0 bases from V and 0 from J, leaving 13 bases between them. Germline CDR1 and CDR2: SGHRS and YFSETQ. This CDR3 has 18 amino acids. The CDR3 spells CASSLVGPVSSGANVLTF. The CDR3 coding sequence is TGCGCCAGCAGCTTGGTAGGTCCCGTTAGCTCTGGGGCCAACGTCCTGACTTTC.

The CDR3 coding sequence is TGTGCCAGCAGCTTAGCTCAGGGGGCGGTCTCCTACAATGAGCAGTTCTTC. It yields the protein CASSLAQGAVSYNEQFF. The chain employs TRBV7-8 and TRBJ2-1, with 8 positions matching TRBD1. V shed 0 bases and J 0 bases; nucleotides not matched to a gene: 4. This CDR3 has 17 residues. From germline, CDR1 is SGHVS and CDR2 FQNEAQ.

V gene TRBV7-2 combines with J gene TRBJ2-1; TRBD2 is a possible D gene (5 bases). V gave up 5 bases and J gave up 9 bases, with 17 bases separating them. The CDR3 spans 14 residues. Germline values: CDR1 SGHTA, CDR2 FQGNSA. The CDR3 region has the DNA TGTGCCAGCAGCCCAAACAACATAGAGGGTGAGCAGTTCTTC. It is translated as CASSPNNIEGEQFF.

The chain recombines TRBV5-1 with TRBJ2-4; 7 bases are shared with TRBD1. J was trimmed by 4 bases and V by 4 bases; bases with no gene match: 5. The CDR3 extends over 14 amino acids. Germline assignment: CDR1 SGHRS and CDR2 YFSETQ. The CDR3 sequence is CASSGGQPKNIQYF. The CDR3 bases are TGCGCCAGCAGCGGGGGACAGCCAAAAAACATTCAGTACTTC.

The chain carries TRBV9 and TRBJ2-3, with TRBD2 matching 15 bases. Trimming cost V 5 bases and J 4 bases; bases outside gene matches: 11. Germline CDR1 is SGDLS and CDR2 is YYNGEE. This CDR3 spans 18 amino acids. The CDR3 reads CASSRGLAGGLRADTQYF. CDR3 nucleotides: TGTGCCAGCAGTCGGGGACTAGCGGGGGGCCTGCGCGCAGATACGCAGTATTTT.

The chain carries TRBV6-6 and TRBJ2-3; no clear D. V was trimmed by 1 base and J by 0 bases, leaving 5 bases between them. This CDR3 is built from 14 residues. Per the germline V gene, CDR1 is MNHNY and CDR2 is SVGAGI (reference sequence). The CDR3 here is CASSYLDSTDTQYF. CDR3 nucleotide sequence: TGTGCCAGCAGTTACTTGGACAGCACAGATACGCAGTATTTT.

The CDR3 sequence is CASSGQATNEQFF. DNA for the CDR3: TGTGCCAGCAGCGGACAGGCTACCAATGAGCAGTTCTTC. The V and J genes are TRBV6-5 and TRBJ2-1; 7 bases agree with TRBD1. The CDR3 runs to 13 residues. The germline gives CDR1 MNHEY, CDR2 SVGAGI. V was clipped by 6 bases and J by 6 bases; unmatched bases: 5.

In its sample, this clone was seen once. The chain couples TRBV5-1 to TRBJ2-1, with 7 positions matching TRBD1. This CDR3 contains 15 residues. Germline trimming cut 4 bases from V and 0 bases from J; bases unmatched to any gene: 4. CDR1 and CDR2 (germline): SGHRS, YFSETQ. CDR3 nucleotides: TGCGCCAGCAGCGTTGACAGGGCCTCCTACAATGAGCAGTTCTTC. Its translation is CASSVDRASYNEQFF.

Written as DNA, the CDR3 is TGTGCCAGTACAGGGGGTTCAGCTGGGTCTAGCCACCCTAGCACAGATACGCAGTATTTT. It specifies CASTGGSAGSSHPSTDTQYF. This rearrangement joins TRBV19 to TRBJ2-3, with 7 bases identical to TRBD1. Losses at the gene ends were 7 bases for V and 0 bases for J; bases not matched to a gene: 22. Germline V gives CDR1 LNHDA, CDR2 SQIVND (reference sequence). The CDR3 is 20 amino acids.

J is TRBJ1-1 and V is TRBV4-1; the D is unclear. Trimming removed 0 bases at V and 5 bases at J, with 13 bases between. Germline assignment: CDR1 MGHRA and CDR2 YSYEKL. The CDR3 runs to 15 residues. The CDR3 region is CASSQEMTLGTEAFF. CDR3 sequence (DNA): TGCGCCAGCAGCCAAGAGATGACGTTGGGGACTGAAGCTTTCTTT.

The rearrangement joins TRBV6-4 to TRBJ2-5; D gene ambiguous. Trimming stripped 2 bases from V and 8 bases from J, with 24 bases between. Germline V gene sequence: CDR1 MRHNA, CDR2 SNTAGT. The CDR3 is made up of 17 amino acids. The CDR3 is CASSDPSEVRGKSTQYF. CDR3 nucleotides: TGTGCCAGCAGTGACCCAAGCGAGGTCAGAGGAAAGAGTACCCAGTACTTC.

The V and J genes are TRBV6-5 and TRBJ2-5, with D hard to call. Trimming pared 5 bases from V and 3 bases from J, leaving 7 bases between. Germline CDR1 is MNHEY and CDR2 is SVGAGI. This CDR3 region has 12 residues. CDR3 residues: CASSPREETQYF. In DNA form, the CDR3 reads TGTGCCAGCAGTCCAAGGGAAGAGACCCAGTACTTC.